Listed below are T cell receptor beta chains from one sample, sequenced in a study of blood T cell repertoires in COVID-19. TCRdb's table, derived via immunoSEQ multiplex PCR, lists solely in-frame clones and lacks some. The table records some 200,000 clones, 80% to 85% of them present only once. The sequencing input was PBMCs or T cells enriched from blood (not recorded which). The receptors were sampled from a woman in her fifties or sixties with acute COVID-19. CDR3s include the opening cysteine and the closing phenylalanine or tryptophan. A D gene is named only where the DNA matches it firmly. A clone size is listed for some rows: how often the clone was seen (once, few, many), or a class if it is expanded.

>TRBV28|TRBD1|.|TRBJ1-5
TGTGCCAGCAGTTTAGGGACAGCTAATCAGCCCCAGCATTTT
CASSLGTANQPQHF
>TRBV5-5|.|.|TRBJ1-6
TGTGCCAGCAGCGGGTACAGGGAACGTAATTCACCCCTCCACTTT
CASSGYRERNSPLHF
>TRBV18|.|.|TRBJ1-1
TGTGCCAGCTCACCTGGGGGGGAAAGTGGGTTTGAAGCTTTCTTT
CASSPGGESGFEAFF
>TRBV7-9|TRBD1|.|TRBJ1-4
TGTGCCAGCAGCTTAAGGACAGGAGAAAAACTGTTTTTT
CASSLRTGEKLFF
>TRBV24-1|.|.|TRBJ2-5
TGTGCCACCAGCACTCAGGGGGGGACCCAGTACTTC
CATSTQGGTQYF
>TRBV2|TRBD1|.|TRBJ2-2
TGTGCCAGCGGGGGACAGGGTGTGGCCGGGGAGCTGTTTTTT
CASGGQGVAGELFF
>TRBV18|.|.|TRBJ2-1
TGTGCCAGCTCACCACCCGCAGGGGTCTACAATGAGCAGTTCTTC
CASSPPAGVYNEQFF
>TRBV24-1|.|.|TRBJ1-2
TGTGCCACCAGTGAGGGGCGCGGCTACACCTTC
CATSEGRGYTF
>TRBV7-6|TRBD2|.|TRBJ2-1
TGTGCCAGCAGCTTGACTAGCGGCACGTCCTACAATGAGCAGTTCTTC
CASSLTSGTSYNEQFF
>TRBV7-9|.|.|TRBJ2-7
TGTGCCAGCAGCGAAAACCAATTCCAGGGCTCCTACGAGCAGTACTTC
CASSENQFQGSYEQYF
>TRBV28|TRBD1|.|TRBJ2-7
TGTGCCAGCAGTTTATTTTCAGGGGGAATCTACGAGCAGTACTTC
CASSLFSGGIYEQYF
>TRBV3-1/TRBV3-2|.|few|TRBJ2-1
TGTGCCAGCAGCCCCTTAGCGGCCCTCTCAAGTGCCTACAATGAGCAGTTCTTC
CASSPLAALSSAYNEQFF
>TRBV7-2|.|.|TRBJ1-2
TGTGCCAGCAGCTCGGACACCTATGGCTACACCTTC
CASSSDTYGYTF
>TRBV11-3|TRBD1|.|TRBJ1-2
TGTGCCAGCAGCTTACAAGGGGGCGCGAACTATGGCTACACCTTC
CASSLQGGANYGYTF
>TRBV18|TRBD1|.|TRBJ1-3
TGTGCCAGCTCGAACCAAGGTTTTACGGGACAGACCAGCTCTGGAAACACCATATATTTT
CASSNQGFTGQTSSGNTIYF
>TRBV28|.|.|TRBJ2-1
TGTGCCAGCATCAAAATAGGGGGCGGGAACCCCTACAATGAGCAGTTCTTC
CASIKIGGGNPYNEQFF